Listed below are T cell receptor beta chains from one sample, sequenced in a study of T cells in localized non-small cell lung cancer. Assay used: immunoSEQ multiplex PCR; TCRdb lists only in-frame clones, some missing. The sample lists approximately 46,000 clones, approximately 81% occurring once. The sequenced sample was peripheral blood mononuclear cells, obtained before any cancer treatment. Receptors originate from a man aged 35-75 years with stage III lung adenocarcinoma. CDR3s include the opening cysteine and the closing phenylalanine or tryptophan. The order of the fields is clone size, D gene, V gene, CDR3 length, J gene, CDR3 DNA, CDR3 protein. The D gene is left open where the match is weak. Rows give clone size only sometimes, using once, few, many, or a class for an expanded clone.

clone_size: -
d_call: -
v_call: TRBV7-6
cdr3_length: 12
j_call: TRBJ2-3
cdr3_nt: TGTGCCAGCAGGGGGGCTGGAGATACGCAGTATTTT
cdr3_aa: CASRGAGDTQYF

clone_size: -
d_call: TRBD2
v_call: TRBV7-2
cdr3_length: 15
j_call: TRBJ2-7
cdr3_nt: TGTGCCAGCAGCAGGCGGACTAGCGGTACCTACGAGCAGTACTTC
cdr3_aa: CASSRRTSGTYEQYF

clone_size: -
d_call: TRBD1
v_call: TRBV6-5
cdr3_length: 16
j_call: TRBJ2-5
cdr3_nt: TGTGCCAGCAGTTTAGGGACAGTGGCCGACCAAGAGACCCAGTACTTC
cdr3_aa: CASSLGTVADQETQYF

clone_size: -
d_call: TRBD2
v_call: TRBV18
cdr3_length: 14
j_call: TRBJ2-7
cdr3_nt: TGTGCCAGCTCATCGACTAGCGGAGTATACGAGCAGTACTTC
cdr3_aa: CASSSTSGVYEQYF

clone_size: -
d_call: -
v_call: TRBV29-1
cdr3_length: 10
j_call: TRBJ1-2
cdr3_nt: TGCTGCGGGGGAGACTATGGCTACACCTTC
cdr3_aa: CCGGDYGYTF

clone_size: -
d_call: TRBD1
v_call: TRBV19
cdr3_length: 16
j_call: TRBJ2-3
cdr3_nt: TGTGCCAGTAGTCAATCACGGCAGGGGGGCACAGATACGCAGTATTTT
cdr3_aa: CASSQSRQGGTDTQYF

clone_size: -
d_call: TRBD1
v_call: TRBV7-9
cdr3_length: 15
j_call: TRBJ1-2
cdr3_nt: TGTGCCAGCAGCTCCCGGGACAGGGCCGAAGATGGCTACACCTTC
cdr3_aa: CASSSRDRAEDGYTF

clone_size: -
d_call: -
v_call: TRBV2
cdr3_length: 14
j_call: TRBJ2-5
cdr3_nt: TGTGCCAGCAGTGAACTGCTAGCAGAGGAGACCCAGTACTTC
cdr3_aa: CASSELLAEETQYF

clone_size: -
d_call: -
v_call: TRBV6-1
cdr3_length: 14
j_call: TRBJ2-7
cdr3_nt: TGTGCCGCTATTGTAGATCCAGGGTCCTACGAGCAGTACTTC
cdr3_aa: CAAIVDPGSYEQYF

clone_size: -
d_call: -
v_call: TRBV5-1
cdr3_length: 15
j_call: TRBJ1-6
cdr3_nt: TGCGCCAGCAGCTTGGGGTTGGCGGGGAATTCACCCCTCCACTTT
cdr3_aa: CASSLGLAGNSPLHF

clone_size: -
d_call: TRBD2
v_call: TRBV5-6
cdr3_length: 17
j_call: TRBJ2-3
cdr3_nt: TGTGCCAGCAGCGGAAGACTAGCGGGGGGTAGCACAGATACGCAGTATTTT
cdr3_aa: CASSGRLAGGSTDTQYF

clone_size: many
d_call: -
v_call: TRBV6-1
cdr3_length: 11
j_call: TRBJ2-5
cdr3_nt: TGTGCCAGCAAAAGGGGGGTGGCCCAGTACTTC
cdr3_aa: CASKRGVAQYF

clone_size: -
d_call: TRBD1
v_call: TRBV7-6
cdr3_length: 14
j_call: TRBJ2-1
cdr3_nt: TGTGCCAGCAGCCCGGACAGGCGTGTAAATGAGCAGTTCTTC
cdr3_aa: CASSPDRRVNEQFF

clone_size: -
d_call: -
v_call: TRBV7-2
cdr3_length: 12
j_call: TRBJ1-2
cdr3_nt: TGTGCCAGCGTCCTCAGGGGCGGAGGCTACACCTTC
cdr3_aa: CASVLRGGGYTF

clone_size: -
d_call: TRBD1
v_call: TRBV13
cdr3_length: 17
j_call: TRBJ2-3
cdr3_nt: TGTGCCAGCAGCTTAGTAGTAATCGGGACAGGGGAAGATACGCAGTATTTT
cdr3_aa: CASSLVVIGTGEDTQYF

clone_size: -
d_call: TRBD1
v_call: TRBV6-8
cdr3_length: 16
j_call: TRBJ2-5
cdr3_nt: TGTGCCAGCAGTTACTGGGGACAGGGGCACCAAGAGACCCAGTACTTC
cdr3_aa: CASSYWGQGHQETQYF

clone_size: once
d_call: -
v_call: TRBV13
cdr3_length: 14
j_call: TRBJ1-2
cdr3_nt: TGTGCCAGCAGCTTCGAGGGGGCTAACTATGGCTACACCTTC
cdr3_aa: CASSFEGANYGYTF

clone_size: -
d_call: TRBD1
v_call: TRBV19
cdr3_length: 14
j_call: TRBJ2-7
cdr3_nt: TGTGCCAGTAGTGCTAGGGGACAGGGCTACGAGCAGTACTTC
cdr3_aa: CASSARGQGYEQYF

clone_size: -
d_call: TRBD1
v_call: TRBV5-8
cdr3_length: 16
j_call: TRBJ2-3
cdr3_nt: TGTGCCAGCAGCTACGGACAGGGGGCCGGCACAGATACGCAGTATTTT
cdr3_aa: CASSYGQGAGTDTQYF

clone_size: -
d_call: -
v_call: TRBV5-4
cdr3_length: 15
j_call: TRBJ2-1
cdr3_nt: TGTGCCAGCAGCTTTTGGACAGCTATACACAATGAGCAGTTCTTC
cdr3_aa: CASSFWTAIHNEQFF

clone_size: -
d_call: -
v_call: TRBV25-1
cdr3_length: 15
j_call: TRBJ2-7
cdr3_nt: TGTGCCAGCAGTGAGCCCGGGACTGGCCCCTACGAGCAGTACTTC
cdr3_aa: CASSEPGTGPYEQYF

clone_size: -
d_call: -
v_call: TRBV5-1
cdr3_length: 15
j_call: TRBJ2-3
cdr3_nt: TGCGCCAGCAGCTTATTAGCGGTTAGCACAGATACGCAGTATTTT
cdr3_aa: CASSLLAVSTDTQYF

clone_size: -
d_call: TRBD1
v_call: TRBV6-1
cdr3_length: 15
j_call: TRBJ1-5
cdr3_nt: TGTGCCAGCGAGCGGGACAGGAGGGTTGGTCAGCCCCAGCATTTT
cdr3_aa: CASERDRRVGQPQHF

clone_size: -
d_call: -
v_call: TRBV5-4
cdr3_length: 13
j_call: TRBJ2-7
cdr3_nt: TGTGCCAGCAGCCCAGGGACTTCGGGGGAGCAGTACTTC
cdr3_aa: CASSPGTSGEQYF

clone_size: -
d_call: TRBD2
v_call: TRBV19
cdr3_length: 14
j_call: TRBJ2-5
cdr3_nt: TGTGCCAGTAGTTACACTAGCGCCCAAGAGACCCAGTACTTC
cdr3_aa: CASSYTSAQETQYF

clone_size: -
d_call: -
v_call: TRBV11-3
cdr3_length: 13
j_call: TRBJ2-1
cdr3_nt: TGTGCCAGCAGCCAAGGACAGTTGAATGAGCAGTTCTTC
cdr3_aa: CASSQGQLNEQFF

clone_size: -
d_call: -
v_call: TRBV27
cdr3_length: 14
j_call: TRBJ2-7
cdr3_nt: TGTGCCAGCAGTTTGTCGGTGCTCTCCTACGAGCAGTACTTC
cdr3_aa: CASSLSVLSYEQYF

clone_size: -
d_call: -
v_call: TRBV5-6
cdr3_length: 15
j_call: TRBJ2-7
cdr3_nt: TGTGCCAGCAGCTGGGGTTGGTCGGTAGGGGCCGAGCAGTACTTC
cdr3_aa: CASSWGWSVGAEQYF

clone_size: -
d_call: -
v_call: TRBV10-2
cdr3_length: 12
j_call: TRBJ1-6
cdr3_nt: TGCGCCAGCAGTGGAGGGGCAACACCCCTCCACTTT
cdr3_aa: CASSGGATPLHF

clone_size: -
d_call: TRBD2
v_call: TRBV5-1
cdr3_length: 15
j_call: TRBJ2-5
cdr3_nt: TGCGCCAGCGGAACTAGCGGAGCGTACCAAGAGACCCAGTACTTC
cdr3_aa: CASGTSGAYQETQYF

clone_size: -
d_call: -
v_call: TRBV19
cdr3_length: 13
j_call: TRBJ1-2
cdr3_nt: TGTGCCAGTAGTCCGAGCAGCGCATATGGCTACACCTTC
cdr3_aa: CASSPSSAYGYTF

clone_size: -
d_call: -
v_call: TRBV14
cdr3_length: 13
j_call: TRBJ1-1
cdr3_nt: TGTGCCAGCAGCCAACAAGGACGCACTGAAGCTTTCTTT
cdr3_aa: CASSQQGRTEAFF